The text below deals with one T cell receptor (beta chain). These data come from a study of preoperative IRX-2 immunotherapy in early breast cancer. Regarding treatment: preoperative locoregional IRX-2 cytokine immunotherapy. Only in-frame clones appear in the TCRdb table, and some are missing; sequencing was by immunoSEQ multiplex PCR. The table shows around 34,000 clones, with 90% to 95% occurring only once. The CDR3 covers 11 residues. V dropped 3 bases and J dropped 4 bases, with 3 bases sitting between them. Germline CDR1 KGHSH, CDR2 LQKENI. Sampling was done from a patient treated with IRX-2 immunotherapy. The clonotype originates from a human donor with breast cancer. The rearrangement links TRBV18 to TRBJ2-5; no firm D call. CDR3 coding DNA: TGTGCCAGCTCACCTGGAGAGACCCAGTACTTC. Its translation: CASSPGETQYF.